The T cell receptor beta chain described here comes from a study of neurological immune-mediated disorders. 5'RACE with 10-nucleotide random UMIs produced the cDNA. In every sequencing run, more than 170 million TCR-beta sequences were generated from 15-18 subjects. TCRdb processed the 5' RACE reads anew with MiXCR; each CDR3 protein has one entry. The table has just under 45,000 distinct CDR3 sequences, around a fifth seen once; the top ten hold more than 4%. Study outcomes and limitations: Expanded clones shared no identical CDR3 amino acid sequences across subjects, which suggested private TCR-beta repertoires in all groups.

After removal of 6 bases from V and 3 bases from J, the junction contained 4 bases not matched to a gene. The CDR3 loop spans 13 amino acids. Time point described: technical triplicate 3. For the unsorted libraries, 2 million PBMCs stored at -80 C served as input. In the case of this clonotype: Antigen unknown.

This receptor was obtained from a man aged 60 to 69 with HTLV-1-associated myelopathy (HAM/TSP). The sequenced sample consisted of PBMCs. J is TRBJ2-7 and V is TRBV12-3 or TRBV12-4; 8 bases fit TRBD1. The CDR3 nucleotides are TGTGCCAGCAGCCAGGGACAGGACTACGAGCAGTACTTC. It codes for CASSQGQDYEQYF.